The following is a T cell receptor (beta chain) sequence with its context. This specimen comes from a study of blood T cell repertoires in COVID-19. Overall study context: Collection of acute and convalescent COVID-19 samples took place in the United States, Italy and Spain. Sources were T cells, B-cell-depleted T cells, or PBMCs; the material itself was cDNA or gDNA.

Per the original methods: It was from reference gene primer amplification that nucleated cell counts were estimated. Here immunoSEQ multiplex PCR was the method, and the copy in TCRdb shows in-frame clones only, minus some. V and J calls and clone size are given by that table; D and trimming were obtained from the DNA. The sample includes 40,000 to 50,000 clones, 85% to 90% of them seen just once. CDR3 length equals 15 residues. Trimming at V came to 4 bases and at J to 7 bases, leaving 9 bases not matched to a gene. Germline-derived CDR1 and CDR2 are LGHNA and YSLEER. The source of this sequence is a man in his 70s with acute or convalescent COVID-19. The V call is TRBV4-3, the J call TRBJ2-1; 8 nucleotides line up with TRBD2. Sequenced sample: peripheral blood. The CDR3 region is CASSRTPGLVNEQFF. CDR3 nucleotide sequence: TGCGCCAGCAGCCGAACGCCGGGACTAGTAAATGAGCAGTTCTTC.